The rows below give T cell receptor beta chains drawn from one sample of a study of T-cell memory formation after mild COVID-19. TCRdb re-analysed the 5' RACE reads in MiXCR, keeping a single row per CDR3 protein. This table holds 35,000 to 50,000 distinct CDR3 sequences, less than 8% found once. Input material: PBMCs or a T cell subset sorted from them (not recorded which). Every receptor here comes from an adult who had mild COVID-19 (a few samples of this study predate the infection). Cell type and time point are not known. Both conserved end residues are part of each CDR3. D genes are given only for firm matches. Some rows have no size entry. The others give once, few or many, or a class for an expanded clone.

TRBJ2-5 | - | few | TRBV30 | CALQPGETQYF | TGTGCCCTGCAGCCGGGAGAGACCCAGTACTTC
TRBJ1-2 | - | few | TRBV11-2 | CASSLDIGDLYGYTF | TGTGCCAGCAGCTTAGATATCGGGGACCTCTATGGCTACACCTTC
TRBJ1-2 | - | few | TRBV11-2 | CASSYLGGIYGYTF | TGTGCCAGCAGCTACCTGGGGGGAATCTATGGCTACACCTTC
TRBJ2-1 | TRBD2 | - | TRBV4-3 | CASSLRLAGEVNEQFF | TGCGCCAGCAGCTTACGACTAGCGGGAGAGGTGAATGAGCAGTTCTTC
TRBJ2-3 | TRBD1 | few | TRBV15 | CATSRDRTGGVNTQYF | TGTGCCACCAGCAGAGATCGGACAGGGGGCGTGAATACGCAGTATTTT
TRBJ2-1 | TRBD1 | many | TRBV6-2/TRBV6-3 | CASRTDRGGSYNEQFF | TGTGCCAGCAGAACCGACAGGGGCGGCTCCTACAATGAGCAGTTCTTC
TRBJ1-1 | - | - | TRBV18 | CASSRGGDTEAFF | TGTGCCAGCTCTCGTGGGGGGGACACTGAAGCTTTCTTT
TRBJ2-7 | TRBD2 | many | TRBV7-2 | CASSPLGGANSSYEQYF | TGTGCCAGCAGCCCCCTGGGAGGGGCGAATAGCTCCTACGAGCAGTACTTC
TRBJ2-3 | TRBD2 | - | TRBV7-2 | CASSLGAGGLFSTDTQYF | TGTGCCAGCAGCTTAGGAGCGGGGGGGCTTTTTAGTACAGATACGCAGTATTTT
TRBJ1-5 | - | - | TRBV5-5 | CASSPGPRLDQPQHF | TGTGCCAGCAGCCCCGGTCCTAGACTCGATCAGCCCCAGCATTTT